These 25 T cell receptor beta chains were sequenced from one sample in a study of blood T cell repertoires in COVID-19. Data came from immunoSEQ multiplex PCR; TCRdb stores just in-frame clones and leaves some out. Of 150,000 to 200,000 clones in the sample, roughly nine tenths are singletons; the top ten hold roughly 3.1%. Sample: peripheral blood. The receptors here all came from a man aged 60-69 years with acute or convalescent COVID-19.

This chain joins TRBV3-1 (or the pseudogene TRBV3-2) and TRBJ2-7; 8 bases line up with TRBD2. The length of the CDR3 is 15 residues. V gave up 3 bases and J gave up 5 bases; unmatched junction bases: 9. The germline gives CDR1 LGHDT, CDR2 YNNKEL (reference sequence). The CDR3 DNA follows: TGTGCCAGCAGCCATCAACGGGGGGGCCTCAACGAGCAGTACTTC. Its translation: CASSHQRGGLNEQYF.

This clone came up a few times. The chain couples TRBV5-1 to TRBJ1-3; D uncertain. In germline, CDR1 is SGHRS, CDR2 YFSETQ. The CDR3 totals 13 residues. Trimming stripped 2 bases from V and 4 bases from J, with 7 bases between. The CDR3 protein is CASSLFQGNTIYF. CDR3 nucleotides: TGCGCCAGCAGCTTATTTCAGGGAAACACCATATATTTT.

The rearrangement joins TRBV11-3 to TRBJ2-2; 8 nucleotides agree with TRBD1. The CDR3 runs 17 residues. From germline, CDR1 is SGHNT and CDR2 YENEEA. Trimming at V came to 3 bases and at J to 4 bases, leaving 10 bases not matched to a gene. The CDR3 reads CASSLDRVKGVTGELFF. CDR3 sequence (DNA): TGTGCCAGCAGCTTGGACAGGGTTAAGGGTGTCACCGGGGAGCTGTTTTTT. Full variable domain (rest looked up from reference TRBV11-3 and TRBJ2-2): EAGVVQSPRYKIIEKKQPVAFWCNPISGHNTLYWYLQNLGQGPELLIRYENEEAVDDSQLPKDRFSAERLKGVDSTLKIQPAELGDSAVYLCASSLDRVKGVTGELFFGEGSRLTVL.

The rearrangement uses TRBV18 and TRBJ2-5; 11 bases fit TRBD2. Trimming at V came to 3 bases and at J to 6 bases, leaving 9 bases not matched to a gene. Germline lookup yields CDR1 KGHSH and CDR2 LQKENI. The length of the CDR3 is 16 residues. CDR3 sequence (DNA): TGTGCCAGCTCACCTACGCTAGCGGGGGGTCAGAAGACCCAGTACTTC. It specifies CASSPTLAGGQKTQYF. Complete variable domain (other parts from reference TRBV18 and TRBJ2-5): NAGVMQNPRHLVRRRGQEARLRCSPMKGHSHVYWYRQLPEEGLKFMVYLQKENIIDESGMPKERFSAEFPKEGPSILRIQQVVRGDSAAYFCASSPTLAGGQKTQYFGPGTRLLVL.

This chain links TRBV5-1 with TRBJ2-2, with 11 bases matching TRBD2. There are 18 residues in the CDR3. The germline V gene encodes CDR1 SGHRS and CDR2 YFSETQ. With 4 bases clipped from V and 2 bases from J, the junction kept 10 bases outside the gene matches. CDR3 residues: CASSPDPLAGGNTGELFF. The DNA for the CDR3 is TGCGCCAGCAGCCCAGACCCCCTAGCGGGGGGCAACACCGGGGAGCTGTTTTTT. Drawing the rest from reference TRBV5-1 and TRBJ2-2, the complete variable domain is KAGVTQTPRYLIKTRGQQVTLSCSPISGHRSVSWYQQTPGQGLQFLFEYFSETQRNKGNFPGRFSGRQFSNSRSEMNVSTLELGDSALYLCASSPDPLAGGNTGELFFGEGSRLTVL.

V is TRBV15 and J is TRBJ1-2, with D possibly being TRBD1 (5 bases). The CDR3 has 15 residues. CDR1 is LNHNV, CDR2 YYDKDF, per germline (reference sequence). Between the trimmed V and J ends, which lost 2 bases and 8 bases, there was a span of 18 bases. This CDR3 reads CATSRLMGRGYGYTF. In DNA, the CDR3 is TGTGCCACCAGCAGACTAATGGGGAGGGGCTACGGCTACACCTTC.

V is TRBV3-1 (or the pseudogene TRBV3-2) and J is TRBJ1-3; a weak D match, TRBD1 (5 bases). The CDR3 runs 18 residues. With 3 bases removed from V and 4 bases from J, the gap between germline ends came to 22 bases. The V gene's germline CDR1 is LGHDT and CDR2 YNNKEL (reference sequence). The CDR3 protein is CASSHTIGRALRGNTIYF. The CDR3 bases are TGTGCCAGCAGCCATACGATTGGCAGGGCCCTCAGGGGAAACACCATATATTTT.

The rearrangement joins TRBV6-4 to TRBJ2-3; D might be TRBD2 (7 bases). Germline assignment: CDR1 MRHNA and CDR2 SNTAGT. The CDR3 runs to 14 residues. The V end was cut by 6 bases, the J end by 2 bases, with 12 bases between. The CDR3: CASRKGGATDTQYF. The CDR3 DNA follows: TGTGCCAGCAGAAAAGGGGGGGCCACAGATACGCAGTATTTT.

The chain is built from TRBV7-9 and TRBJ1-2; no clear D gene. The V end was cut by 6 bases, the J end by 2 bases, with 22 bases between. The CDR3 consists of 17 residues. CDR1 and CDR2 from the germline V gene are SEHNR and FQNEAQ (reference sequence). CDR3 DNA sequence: TGTGCCAGCAGTAAAAGCGGGGTTCCGCACTTCAACTATGGCTACACCTTC. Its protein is CASSKSGVPHFNYGYTF.

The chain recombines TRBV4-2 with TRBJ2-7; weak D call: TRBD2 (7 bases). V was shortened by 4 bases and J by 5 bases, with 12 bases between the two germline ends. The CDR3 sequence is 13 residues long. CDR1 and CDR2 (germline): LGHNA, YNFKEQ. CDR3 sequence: CASSRGGQDEQYF. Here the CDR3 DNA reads TGTGCCAGCAGCCGGGGGGGACAAGACGAGCAGTACTTC.

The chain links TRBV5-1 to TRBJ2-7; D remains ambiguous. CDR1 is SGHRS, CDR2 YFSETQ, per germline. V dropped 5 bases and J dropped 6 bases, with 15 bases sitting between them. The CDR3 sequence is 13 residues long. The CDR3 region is CASSLGDGGEQYF. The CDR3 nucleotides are TGCGCCAGCAGTCTAGGAGACGGTGGCGAGCAGTACTTC.

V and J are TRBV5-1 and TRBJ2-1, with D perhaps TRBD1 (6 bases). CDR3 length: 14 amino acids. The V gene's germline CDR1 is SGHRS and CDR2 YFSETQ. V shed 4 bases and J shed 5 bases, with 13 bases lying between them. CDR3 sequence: CASSDRTYHNEQFF. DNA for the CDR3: TGCGCCAGCAGCGACAGGACATATCACAATGAGCAGTTCTTC.

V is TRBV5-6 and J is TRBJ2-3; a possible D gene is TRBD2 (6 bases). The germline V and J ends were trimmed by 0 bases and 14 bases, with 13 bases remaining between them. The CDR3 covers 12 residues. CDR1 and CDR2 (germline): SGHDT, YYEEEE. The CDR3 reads CASSLGGDLWYF. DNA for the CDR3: TGTGCCAGCAGCTTGGGTGGGGACTTATGGTATTTT.

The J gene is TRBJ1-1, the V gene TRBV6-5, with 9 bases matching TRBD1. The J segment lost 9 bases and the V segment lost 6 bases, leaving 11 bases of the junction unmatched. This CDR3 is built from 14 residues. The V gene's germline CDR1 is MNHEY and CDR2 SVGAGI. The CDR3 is CASRTGTGILQAFF. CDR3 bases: TGTGCCAGCAGAACCGGGACAGGGATTTTGCAAGCTTTCTTT.

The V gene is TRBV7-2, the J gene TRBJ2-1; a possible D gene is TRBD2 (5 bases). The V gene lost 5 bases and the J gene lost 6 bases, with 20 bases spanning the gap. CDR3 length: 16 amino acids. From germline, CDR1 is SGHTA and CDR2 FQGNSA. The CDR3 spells CASSTRLGLGSNEQFF. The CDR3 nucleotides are TGTGCCAGCAGCACAAGGCTAGGACTCGGTAGCAATGAGCAGTTCTTC.

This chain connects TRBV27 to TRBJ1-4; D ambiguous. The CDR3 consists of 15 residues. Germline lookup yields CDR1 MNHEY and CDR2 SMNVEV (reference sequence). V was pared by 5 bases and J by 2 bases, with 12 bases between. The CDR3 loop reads CASSRKYGTNEKLFF. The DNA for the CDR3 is TGTGCCAGCAGTAGAAAGTACGGTACTAATGAAAAACTGTTTTTT.

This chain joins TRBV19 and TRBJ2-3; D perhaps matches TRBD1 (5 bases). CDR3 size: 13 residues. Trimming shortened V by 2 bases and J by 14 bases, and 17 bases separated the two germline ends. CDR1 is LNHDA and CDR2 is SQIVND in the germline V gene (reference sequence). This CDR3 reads CASSIRGEQYPYF. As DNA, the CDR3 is TGTGCCAGTAGTATAAGGGGCGAACAGTATCCGTATTTT.

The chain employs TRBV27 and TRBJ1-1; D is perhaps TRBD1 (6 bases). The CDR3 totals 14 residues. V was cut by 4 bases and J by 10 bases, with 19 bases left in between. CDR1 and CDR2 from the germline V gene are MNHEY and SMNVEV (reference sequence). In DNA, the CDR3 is TGTGCCAGCAGTTCAACCGGAGACAGGCGCGGAGCTTTCTTT. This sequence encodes CASSSTGDRRGAFF.

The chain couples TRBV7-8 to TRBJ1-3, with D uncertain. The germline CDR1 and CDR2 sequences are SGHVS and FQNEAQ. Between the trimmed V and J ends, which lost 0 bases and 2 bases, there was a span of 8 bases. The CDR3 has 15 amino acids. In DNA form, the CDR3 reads TGTGCCAGCAGCTTAGCCCAGATAACTGGAAACACCATATATTTT. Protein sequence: CASSLAQITGNTIYF.

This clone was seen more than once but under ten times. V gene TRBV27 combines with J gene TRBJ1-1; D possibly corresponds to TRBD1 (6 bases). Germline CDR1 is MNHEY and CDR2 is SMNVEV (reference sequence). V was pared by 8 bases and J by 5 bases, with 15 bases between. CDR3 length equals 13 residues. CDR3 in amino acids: CASQYTGRTEAFF. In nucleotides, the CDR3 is TGTGCCAGCCAGTATACAGGGAGAACTGAAGCTTTCTTT.

The CDR3 loop reads CASGTSGAYSYEQYF. The CDR3 DNA reads as TGTGCCTCCGGGACTAGCGGGGCCTACTCCTACGAGCAGTACTTC. V gene TRBV30 combines with J gene TRBJ2-7, with 13 nucleotides matching TRBD2. The germline V gene encodes CDR1 GTSNPN and CDR2 SVGIG (reference sequence). The CDR3 consists of 15 residues. V was pared by 7 bases and J by 0 bases, with 6 bases of the junction left unmatched.

The CDR3 DNA sequence: TGTGCCAGCAGCCTCCCAGGGGGCGGACGAAATTCACCCCTCCACTTT. Encoded protein: CASSLPGGGRNSPLHF. The chain is built from TRBV2 and TRBJ1-6, with 8 positions matching TRBD1. The V segment lost 6 bases and the J segment 7 bases; nucleotides outside the gene matches: 11. Germline CDR1 reads SNHLY; CDR2 reads FYNNEI. This CDR3 region has 16 residues.

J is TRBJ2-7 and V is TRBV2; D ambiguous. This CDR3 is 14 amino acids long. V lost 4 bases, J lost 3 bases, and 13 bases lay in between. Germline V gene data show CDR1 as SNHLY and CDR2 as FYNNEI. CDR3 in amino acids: CASSANGPLYEQYF. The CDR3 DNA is TGTGCCAGCAGTGCCAATGGGCCACTCTACGAGCAGTACTTC.

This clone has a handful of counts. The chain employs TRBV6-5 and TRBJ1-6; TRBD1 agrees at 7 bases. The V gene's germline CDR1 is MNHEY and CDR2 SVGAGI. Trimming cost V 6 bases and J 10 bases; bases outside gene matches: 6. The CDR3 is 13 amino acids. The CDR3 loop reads CASSTDRDSPLHF. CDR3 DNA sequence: TGTGCCAGCAGCACAGACAGGGACTCACCCCTCCACTTT.

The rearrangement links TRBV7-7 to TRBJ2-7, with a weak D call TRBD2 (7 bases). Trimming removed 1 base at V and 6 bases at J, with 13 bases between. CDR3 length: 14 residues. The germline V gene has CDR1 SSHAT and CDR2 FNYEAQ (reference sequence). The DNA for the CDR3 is TGTGCCAGCAGCTTAGATGGGGGGGCCTCCGAGCAGTACTTC. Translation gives CASSLDGGASEQYF.